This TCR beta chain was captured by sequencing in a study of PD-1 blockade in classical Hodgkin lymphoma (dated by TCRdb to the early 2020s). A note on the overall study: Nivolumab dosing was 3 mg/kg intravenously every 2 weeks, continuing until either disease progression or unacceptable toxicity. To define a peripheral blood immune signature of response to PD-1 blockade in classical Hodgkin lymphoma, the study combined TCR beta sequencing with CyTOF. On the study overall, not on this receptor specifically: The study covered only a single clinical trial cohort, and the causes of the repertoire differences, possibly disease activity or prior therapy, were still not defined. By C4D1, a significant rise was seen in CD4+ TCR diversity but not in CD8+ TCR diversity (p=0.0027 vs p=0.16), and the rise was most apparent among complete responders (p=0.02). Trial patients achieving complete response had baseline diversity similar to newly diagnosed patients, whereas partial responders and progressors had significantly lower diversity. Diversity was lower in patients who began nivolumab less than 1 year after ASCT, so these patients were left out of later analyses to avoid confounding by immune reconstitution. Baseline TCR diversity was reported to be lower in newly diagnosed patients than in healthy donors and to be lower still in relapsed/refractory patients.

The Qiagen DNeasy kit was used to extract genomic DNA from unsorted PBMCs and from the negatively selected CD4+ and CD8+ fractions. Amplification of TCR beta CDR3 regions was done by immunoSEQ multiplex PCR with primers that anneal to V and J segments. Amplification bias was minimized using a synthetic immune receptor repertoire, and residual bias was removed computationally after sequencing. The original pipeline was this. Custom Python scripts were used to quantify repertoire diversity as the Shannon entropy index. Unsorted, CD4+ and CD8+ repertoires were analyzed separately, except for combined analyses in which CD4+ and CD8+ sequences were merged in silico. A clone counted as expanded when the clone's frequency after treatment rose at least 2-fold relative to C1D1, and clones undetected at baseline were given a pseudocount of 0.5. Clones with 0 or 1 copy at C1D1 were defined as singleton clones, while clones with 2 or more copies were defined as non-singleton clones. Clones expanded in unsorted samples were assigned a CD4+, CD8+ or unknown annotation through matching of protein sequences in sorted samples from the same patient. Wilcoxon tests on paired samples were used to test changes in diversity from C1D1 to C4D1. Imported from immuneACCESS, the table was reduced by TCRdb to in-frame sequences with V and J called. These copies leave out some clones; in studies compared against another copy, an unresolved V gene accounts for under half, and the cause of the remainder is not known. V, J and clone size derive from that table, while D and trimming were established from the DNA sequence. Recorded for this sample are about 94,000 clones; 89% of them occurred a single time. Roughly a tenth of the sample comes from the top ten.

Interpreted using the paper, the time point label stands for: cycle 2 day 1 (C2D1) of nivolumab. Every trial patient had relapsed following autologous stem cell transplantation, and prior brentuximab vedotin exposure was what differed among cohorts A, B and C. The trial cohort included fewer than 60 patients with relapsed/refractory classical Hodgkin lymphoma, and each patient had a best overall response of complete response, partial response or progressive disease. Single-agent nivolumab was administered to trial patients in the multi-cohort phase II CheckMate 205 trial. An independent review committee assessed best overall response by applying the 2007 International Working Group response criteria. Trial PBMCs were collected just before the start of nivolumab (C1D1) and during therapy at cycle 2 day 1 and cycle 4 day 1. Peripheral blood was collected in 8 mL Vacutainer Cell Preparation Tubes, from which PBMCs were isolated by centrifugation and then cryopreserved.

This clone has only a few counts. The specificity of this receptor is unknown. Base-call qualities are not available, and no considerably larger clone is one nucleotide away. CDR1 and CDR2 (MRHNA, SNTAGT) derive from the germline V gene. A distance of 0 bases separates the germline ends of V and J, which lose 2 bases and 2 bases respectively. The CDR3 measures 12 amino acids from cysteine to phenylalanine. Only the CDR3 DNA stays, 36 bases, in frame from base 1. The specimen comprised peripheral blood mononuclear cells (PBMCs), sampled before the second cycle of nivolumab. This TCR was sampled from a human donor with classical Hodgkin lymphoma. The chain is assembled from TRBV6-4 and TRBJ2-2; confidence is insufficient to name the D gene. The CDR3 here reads CASSDNTGELFF. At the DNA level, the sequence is TGTGCCAGCAGTGACAACACCGGGGAGCTGTTTTTT.